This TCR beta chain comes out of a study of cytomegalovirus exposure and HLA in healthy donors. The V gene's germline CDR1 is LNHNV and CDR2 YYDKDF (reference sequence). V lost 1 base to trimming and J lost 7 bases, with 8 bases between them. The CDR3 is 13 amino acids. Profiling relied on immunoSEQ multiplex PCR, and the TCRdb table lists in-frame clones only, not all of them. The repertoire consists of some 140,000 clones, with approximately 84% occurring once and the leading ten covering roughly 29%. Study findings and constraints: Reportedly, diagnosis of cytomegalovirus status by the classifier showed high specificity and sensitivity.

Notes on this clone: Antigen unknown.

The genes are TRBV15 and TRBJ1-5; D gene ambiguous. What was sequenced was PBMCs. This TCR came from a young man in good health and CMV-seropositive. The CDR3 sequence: CATSRARGQPQHF. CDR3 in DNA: TGTGCCACCAGCAGAGCGCGAGGGCAGCCCCAGCATTTT.